Listed below are T cell receptor beta chains from one sample, sequenced in a study of identical twins' blood T cells. TCRdb re-called the 5' RACE reads through MiXCR, storing one row per CDR3 protein. The table lists fewer than 450,000 distinct CDR3 sequences, approximately 30% of them singletons. The sample consisted of PBMCs. The receptors here all came from a woman between 18 and 50 years old in good health. The CDR3 runs from the conserved cysteine through the conserved F or W. Fields, in order: V gene, J gene, D gene, clone size, CDR3 DNA, CDR3 protein. The D gene is left open where the match is weak. Part of the rows lack a size; the others show once, few, many or a class for expanded clones.

TRBV7-2	TRBJ2-2	NA	few	TGTGCCAGCAGCTTAGAGGACGGGAGATACACCGGGGAGCTGTTTTTT	CASSLEDGRYTGELFF
TRBV5-1	TRBJ2-5	TRBD1	NA	TGCGCCAGCAGAGCGACAGGGATTGATGCCCAGTACTTC	CASRATGIDAQYF
TRBV18	TRBJ2-5	NA	NA	TGTGCCAGCTCACCTACCGTGGCGGTTCAAGAGACCCAGTACTTC	CASSPTVAVQETQYF
TRBV11-2	TRBJ1-1	NA	NA	TGTGCCAGCAGCCCCGTCGGGGGGTTGAACACTGAAGCTTTCTTT	CASSPVGGLNTEAFF
TRBV6-5	TRBJ2-1	NA	NA	TGTGCCAGCAGTTATTGGGGGAGCCCTTACGGTGAGCAGTTCTTC	CASSYWGSPYGEQFF
TRBV7-2	TRBJ1-2	NA	NA	TGTGCCAGCAGCGTATTATCATCCGCCCCTAACTATGGCTACACCTTC	CASSVLSSAPNYGYTF
TRBV14	TRBJ2-7	NA	NA	TGTGCCAGCAGGGTAGGGGACTTCTCGTACTTC	CASRVGDFSYF
TRBV15	TRBJ2-1	NA	few	TGTGCCACCAGCAGAGATCCATCTCCATACAATGAGCAGTTCTTC	CATSRDPSPYNEQFF
TRBV27	TRBJ1-5	TRBD1	NA	TGTGCCAGCAGTACAAGGGGGCGCGGGAGCAATCAGCCCCAGCATTTT	CASSTRGRGSNQPQHF
TRBV29-1	TRBJ1-1	NA	NA	TGCAGCGTTGAAGGCGTACTATCTGAAGCTTTCTTT	CSVEGVLSEAFF
TRBV2	TRBJ1-4	NA	NA	TGTGCCAGCAAGGGCAGACTGAATGAAAAACTGTTTTTT	CASKGRLNEKLFF
TRBV27	TRBJ2-1	NA	few	TGTGCCAGCCGGTACGGCAATGAGCAGTTCTTC	CASRYGNEQFF